This TCR beta chain came from a study of OX40 agonist ivuxolimab in advanced cancers. Study as a whole: In this trial design, patients received ivuxolimab intravenously at 0.01 to 10 mg/kg every 2 weeks. Past anti-PD-1, anti-PD-L1 or anti-CTLA-4 therapy was accepted, and roughly 37% had received some. Among those treated, three patients had partial responses, one with hepatocellular carcinoma and two with cutaneous melanoma.

Trimming pared 2 bases from V and 4 bases from J, leaving 6 bases between. Germline-derived CDR1 and CDR2 are LGHNA and YSLEER. The CDR3 contains 12 residues. Repertoires were generated with immunoSEQ multiplex PCR, while TCRdb's copy carries only in-frame clones and drops some. Among some 70,000 clones listed, roughly 89% were seen once. The count of this clone is one. The sample consisted of CD4+ or CD8+ T cells sorted from blood, taken in a trial of the OX40 agonist ivuxolimab. This chain links TRBV4-3 with TRBJ2-7; D remains unclear. The TCR sequence derives from an adult with an advanced solid tumor such as melanoma, head and neck, liver or kidney cancer. The DNA for the CDR3 is TGCGCCAGCAGCCAAACTGGATACGAGCAGTACTTC. The encoded protein is CASSQTGYEQYF.